This paragraph covers one T cell receptor beta chain sequence. Germline V gene data show CDR1 as KGHSH and CDR2 as LQKENI. This CDR3 comprises 12 residues. With 6 bases removed from V and 8 bases from J, the gap between germline ends came to 8 bases. Methods used by the authors: Amplification of reference gene primers was used by the study to estimate nucleated cell counts. Data came from immunoSEQ multiplex PCR; TCRdb stores just in-frame clones and leaves some out. That table gives V, J and clone size, and the DNA gave D and trimming. The sample includes 120,000 or so clones, about 88% of them seen just once. These data come from a study of blood T cell repertoires in COVID-19. As for the study in general: Donors in the United States, Italy and Spain gave samples during acute or convalescent COVID-19. From T cells, B-cell-depleted T cells, or PBMCs came the material, which was cDNA or gDNA.

The TCR originated in a man between 45 and 60 years old with active COVID-19. Material: peripheral blood. The chain uses TRBV18 and TRBJ1-6; possibly TRBD1 for D (5 bases). CDR3 in DNA: TGTGCCAGCTCCGCGGGGGATTCACCCCTCCACTTT. It encodes CASSAGDSPLHF.